This TCR beta chain was observed in a study of CD8+ T cells in alopecia areata. For the study at large: The authors scored treated patients' severity by affected scalp percentage.

Extracted from the samples, RNA was reverse transcribed into cDNA to serve as the sequencing template. Libraries were prepared by immunoSEQ multiplex PCR; TCRdb keeps only in-frame clonotypes and omits some of them. The sample holds 150,000 to 200,000 clones, roughly 50% seen once. Of note for this clone: Its antigen is not known.

Treatment given: oral pan-JAK inhibitor, 5-10 mg twice daily. General study findings and limits: Lesional scalp exceeded normal scalp in clonality, especially in alopecia totalis/universalis.

The source was CD4+ T cells sorted from blood, collected between weeks 55 and 65, from a patient treated with tofacitinib. The clonotype comes from a human donor with alopecia areata.

CDR3 nucleotide sequence: TGCGCCAGCGACACAGGGGGTAGCACAGATACGCAGTATTTT. Protein product: CASDTGGSTDTQYF. V usage is TRBV5-1 and J usage is TRBJ2-3; 8 bases are a match to TRBD1. CDR3 length equals 14 residues. Unmatched junction bases numbered 4, after V lost 7 bases and J lost 0 bases. Germline values: CDR1 SGHRS, CDR2 YFSETQ.